Presented here are 29 T cell receptor beta chains from one specimen sequenced in a study of T cell clonality in common variable immunodeficiency. Only in-frame clones appear in the TCRdb table, and some are missing; sequencing was by immunoSEQ multiplex PCR. The record shows around 30,000 clones for this sample, with no singletons present. The sample consisted of peripheral blood mononuclear cells. Receptors were obtained from a person aged 18 to 75 in good health.

This clone was detected ten times or more. Coverage ceases 3 residues before the CDR3 finishes, and the germline J gene fills in the end. The chain joins TRBV4-2 to TRBJ1-3, with 8 nucleotides matching TRBD1. Unmatched junction bases numbered 10, after V lost 0 bases and J lost 3 bases. CDR1 LGHNA and CDR2 YNFKEQ come from the germline V gene. The CDR3 runs 18 residues. CDR3 in amino acids: CASSQERQGRLFGNTIYF. CDR3 bases read: TGTGCCAGCAGCCAAGAGAGACAGGGGAGGTTGTTTGGAAACACC.

This clone appeared many times. From the germline J gene comes the end of the CDR3, since the read stops 3 residues before it. In the same sample, other DNA sequences code for this CDR3. The chain employs TRBV19 and TRBJ1-3, with D uncertain. The CDR3 has 12 residues. Germline CDR1 is LNHDA and CDR2 is SQIVND (reference sequence). V was clipped by 1 base and J by 9 bases, with 7 bases between them. CDR3 sequence: CASSIGRVTIYF. The sequenced part of the CDR3 DNA is TGTGCCAGTAGTATAGGACGGGTCACC.

This clone appeared a few times. The read ends 3 residues before the CDR3 terminus; that terminus is restored from the germline J gene. This chain links TRBV2 with TRBJ2-2, with TRBD1 as a possible D gene (5 bases). The CDR3 has 14 residues. Germline loops: CDR1 SNHLY, CDR2 FYNNEI. CDR3 bases read: TGTGCCAGCAGTGACTCAGGGTCTAATGAAAAG. It is translated as CASSDSGSNEK. The whole CDR3 is CASSDSGSNEKLFF.

This clone was observed at least ten times. The CDR3 end falls 3 residues outside the read, so it is completed with the germline J gene. This rearrangement joins TRBV2 to TRBJ1-1, with TRBD1 as a possible D gene (5 bases). In germline, CDR1 is SNHLY, CDR2 FYNNEI. This CDR3 has 14 amino acids. Between the trimmed V and J ends, which lost 1 base and 3 bases, there was a span of 9 bases. The CDR3 is CASSEVQGYTEAFF. The sequenced part of the CDR3 DNA is TGTGCCAGCAGTGAAGTGCAGGGTTACACTGAA. Together with reference TRBV2 and TRBJ1-1, the CDR3 gives the full variable domain: EPEVTQTPSHQVTQMGQEVILRCVPISNHLYFYWYRQILGQKVEFLVSFYNNEISEKSEIFDDQFSVERPDGSNFTLKIRSTKLEDSAMYFCASSEVQGYTEAFFGQGTRLTVV.

In this sample, this clone turned up many times. The read is 3 residues too short to cover the CDR3 end, so that end is filled in from the germline J gene. The genes are TRBV19 and TRBJ2-2; unclear D gene. CDR1 and CDR2 from the germline V gene are LNHDA and SQIVND (reference sequence). The CDR3 loop spans 14 amino acids. This chain's CDR3 is CASSPVATNEKLFF. The CDR3 DNA, read in part, is TGTGCCAGTAGTCCAGTTGCAACTAATGAAAAG.

In this sample, this clone turned up many times. The sequence runs out 3 residues before the end of the CDR3; the remainder is reconstructed from the germline J gene. The chain recombines TRBV7-3 with TRBJ2-2; tentatively, D is TRBD1 (5 bases). Germline CDR1 SGHTA, CDR2 FQGTGA. CDR3 length: 16 residues. V lost 5 bases to trimming and J lost 1 base, with 14 bases between them. The CDR3 here is CASSLPQGGNTGELFF. The CDR3 bases that were read are TGTGCCAGCAGCCTTCCCCAGGGTGGGAACACCGGGGAG.

This clone was recorded at least ten times. Coverage ceases 3 residues before the CDR3 finishes, and the germline J gene fills in the end. The gene calls are TRBV19 and TRBJ2-5; 13 nucleotides align to TRBD2. The germline V gene encodes CDR1 LNHDA and CDR2 SQIVND (reference sequence). V lost 9 bases, J lost 3 bases, and 7 bases stayed unmatched. CDR3 size: 15 residues. The CDR3 region is CASRTSGGYKETQYF. Partial CDR3 DNA: TGTGCCAGCCGGACTAGCGGGGGTTACAAAGAGACC.

Many counts were recorded for this clone. Coverage ceases 3 residues before the CDR3 finishes, and the germline J gene fills in the end. J is TRBJ2-7 and V is TRBV19; the match to TRBD1 covers 9 bases. The CDR3 is made up of 14 amino acids. Germline lookup yields CDR1 LNHDA and CDR2 SQIVND (reference sequence). Trimming cost V 4 bases and J 3 bases; bases outside gene matches: 4. This CDR3 is CASSKQGAYYEQYF. Partial CDR3 DNA: TGTGCCAGTAGTAAACAGGGGGCCTACTACGAG.

This clone has a count of ten or more. Read data end 3 residues before the CDR3 end; the end is taken from the germline J gene. This rearrangement joins TRBV2 to TRBJ2-7, with 9 nucleotides matching TRBD1. CDR3 size: 14 residues. CDR1 SNHLY and CDR2 FYNNEI come from the germline V gene. Germline trimming cut 7 bases from V and 2 bases from J; bases unmatched to any gene: 6. CDR3 sequence: CASTVDRGTYEQYF. The CDR3 bases that were read are TGTGCCAGCACCGTGGACAGGGGAACCTACGAG.

This clone was seen many times. With the read ending 3 residues before the CDR3 end, the germline J gene is used to fill in that end. The chain recombines TRBV7-8 with TRBJ2-7, with D possibly TRBD2 on 5 matching bases. Germline V gene sequence: CDR1 SGHVS, CDR2 FQNEAQ. The CDR3 contains 16 residues. V gave up 4 bases and J gave up 0 bases, with 16 bases separating them. The CDR3 bases that were read are TGTGCCAGCAGCTCAAGCAGGACTGTACTCTCCTACGAG. Encoded protein: CASSSSRTVLSYE. The full CDR3 sequence reads CASSSSRTVLSYEQYF.

The table lists this clone with many counts. The read terminates 3 residues before the CDR3 end, so the remaining end is supplied by the germline J gene. The chain links TRBV2 to TRBJ2-7; maybe TRBD1 (6 bases). V was cut by 6 bases and J by 3 bases, with 18 bases left in between. This CDR3 region has 15 residues. Germline assignment: CDR1 SNHLY and CDR2 FYNNEI. This chain's CDR3 is CASRALPGHFYEQYF. The sequenced CDR3 bases are TGTGCCAGCAGGGCACTACCGGGACATTTCTACGAG.

This clone came up many times. The CDR3 is cut off 3 residues early in the read; its end comes from the germline J gene. The chain links TRBV10-3 to TRBJ2-3; a weak D match, TRBD2 (6 bases). Germline-derived CDR1 and CDR2 are ENHRY and SYGVKD. Trimming shortened V by 6 bases and J by 0 bases, and 7 bases separated the two germline ends. This CDR3 comprises 13 residues. CDR3 residues: CAIRTRSTDTQYF. The CDR3 bases that were read are TGTGCCATCAGGACTAGGAGCACAGATACG.

In its sample, this clone was seen many times. The read terminates 3 residues before the CDR3 end, so the remaining end is supplied by the germline J gene. The chain has TRBV9 and TRBJ2-1; 12 bases match TRBD2. This CDR3 is 16 amino acids long. After removal of 4 bases from V and 7 bases from J, the junction contained 9 bases not matched to a gene. Germline V gene lookup returns CDR1 SGDLS and CDR2 YYNGEE. The sequenced CDR3 bases are TGTGCCAGCAGCCCTAGCGGGAGGGCCGGGGAAAATGAG. This sequence encodes CASSPSGRAGENE. The complete CDR3 sequence is CASSPSGRAGENEQFF.

This clone was detected many times. Incomplete CDR3 DNA: TGTGCCAGCTCACCCGCCGGGACAGGGATGAATGAG. Its protein is CASSPAGTGMNE. The complete CDR3 protein is CASSPAGTGMNEQFF. The chain recombines TRBV18 with TRBJ2-1, with TRBD1 identical over 9 bases. Coverage ceases 3 residues before the CDR3 finishes, and the germline J gene fills in the end. The J segment lost 7 bases and the V segment lost 3 bases, leaving 7 bases of the junction unmatched. Germline values: CDR1 KGHSH, CDR2 LQKENI. The CDR3 spans 15 residues.

This clone was recorded many times. Sequencing ends 3 residues short of the CDR3 end; the germline J gene provides the rest. The rearrangement joins TRBV2 to TRBJ2-7, with D perhaps TRBD1 (6 bases). V lost 6 bases and J 1 base, leaving 13 bases between the germline ends. The CDR3 extends over 14 amino acids. CDR1 is SNHLY, CDR2 FYNNEI, per germline. CDR3 residues: CASRWDKNSYEQYF. Incomplete CDR3 DNA: TGTGCCAGCAGATGGGACAAGAATTCCTACGAG.

In this sample, this clone turned up many times. Coverage ceases 3 residues before the CDR3 finishes, and the germline J gene fills in the end. This sequence joins TRBV7-6 and TRBJ2-3; 11 positions agree with TRBD2. This CDR3 has 15 residues. V lost 5 bases, J lost 6 bases, and 7 bases stayed unmatched. Germline CDR1 and CDR2: SGHVS and FNYEAQ. The sequenced part of the CDR3 DNA is TGTGCCAGCAGCCGGACTAGCGGGTCTGGGGATACG. It translates to CASSRTSGSGDT. The complete CDR3 protein is CASSRTSGSGDTQYF.

This clone was seen many times. This clone may be a read error of a much larger clone one base away. Coverage ceases 3 residues before the CDR3 finishes, and the germline J gene fills in the end. The chain couples TRBV13 to TRBJ2-2; 9 nucleotides match TRBD1. Germline lookup yields CDR1 PRHDT and CDR2 FYEKMQ (reference sequence). CDR3 length equals 17 residues. CDR3 region: CASTRDRANSGANVLFF. The CDR3 DNA, read in part, is TGTGCCAGCACCCGGGACAGGGCAAACTCTGGGGCCAACGTG. Filled out from reference TRBV13 and TRBJ2-2, the complete variable domain reads AAGVIQSPRHLIKEKRETATLKCYPIPRHDTVYWYQQGPGQDPQFLISFYEKMQSDKGSIPDRFSAQQFSDYHSELNMSSLELGDSALYFCASTRDRANSGANVLFFGEGSRLTVL.

The sample holds many counts of this clone. The read falls 3 residues short of the CDR3 end, and the missing part is taken from the germline J gene. J is TRBJ2-1 and V is TRBV7-6; 8 bases match TRBD1. CDR3 size: 14 residues. Trimming cost V 2 bases and J 6 bases; bases outside gene matches: 3. Germline loops: CDR1 SGHVS, CDR2 FNYEAQ. CDR3 protein: CASSLSTGGNEQFF. The CDR3 DNA, read in part, is TGTGCCAGCAGCTTAAGTACAGGGGGCAATGAG.

This clone has ten or more counts. The read comes to an end 3 residues before the CDR3 does, leaving the germline J gene to fill in the end. The V gene is TRBV6-1, the J gene TRBJ2-1; D remains ambiguous. The germline CDR1 and CDR2 sequences are MNHNS and SASEGT. The CDR3 loop spans 12 amino acids. V lost 3 bases to trimming and J lost 4 bases, with 4 bases between them. The CDR3 sequence is CASSESYNEQFF. The part of the CDR3 DNA that was read is TGTGCCAGCAGTGAGTCTTACAATGAG.

Only a few counts were recorded for this clone. Read sequence stops 3 residues before the CDR3 end, and the germline J gene provides the missing end. The genes are TRBV7-2 and TRBJ2-3, with D tentatively TRBD2 (5 bases). In germline, CDR1 is SGHTA, CDR2 FQGNSA. This CDR3 region has 15 residues. CDR3 region: CASSLGPSQQETQYF. CDR3 bases read: TGTGCCAGCAGCTTAGGGCCTAGCCAACAAGAGACG.

This clone has a count of ten or more. The read halts 3 residues ahead of the CDR3 end, with the missing end drawn from the germline J gene. The J gene is TRBJ2-3, the V gene TRBV20-1; 8 bases map to TRBD2. There are 13 residues in the CDR3. The V gene's germline CDR1 is DFQATT and CDR2 SNEGSKA (reference sequence). V shed 5 bases, J shed 3 bases, and the junction held 4 bases outside the gene matches. The CDR3 spells CSAAGLGTDTQYF. CDR3 DNA, as far as it was read: TGCAGTGCTGCGGGACTAGGGACAGATACG.

This clone was observed many times. The read falls 3 residues short of the CDR3 end, and the missing part is taken from the germline J gene. Other DNA sequences in the same sample also yield this CDR3. The chain combines TRBV5-5 with TRBJ2-7; D is unclear. V was cut by 0 bases and J by 2 bases, with 9 bases left in between. CDR1 is SGHKS and CDR2 is YYEKEE in the germline V gene (reference sequence). There are 14 residues in the CDR3. CDR3 region: CASSLEQLTYEQYF. The sequenced part of the CDR3 DNA is TGTGCCAGCAGCTTGGAACAGCTTACCTACGAG.

The table lists this clone with many counts. The CDR3 end falls 3 residues outside the read, so it is completed with the germline J gene. This rearrangement joins TRBV4-2 to TRBJ1-3, with D hard to call. CDR1 is LGHNA and CDR2 is YNFKEQ in the germline V gene. V was cut by 0 bases and J by 4 bases, with 16 bases left in between. CDR3 length: 17 amino acids. The CDR3 DNA, read in part, is TGTGCCAGCAGCCAAGATCCCGAGGGTAACTCCGGAAACACC. This encodes CASSQDPEGNSGNT. The whole CDR3 sequence reads CASSQDPEGNSGNTIYF.

Of note for this clone: The read falls 3 residues short of the CDR3 end, and the missing part is taken from the germline J gene. V usage is TRBV5-6 and J usage is TRBJ2-7; 10 nucleotides align to TRBD1. Germline V gene lookup returns CDR1 SGHDT and CDR2 YYEEEE. CDR3 length equals 13 residues. With 4 bases clipped from V and 5 bases from J, the junction kept 3 bases outside the gene matches. Here the CDR3 reads CASSGGQGDEQYF. CDR3 DNA, as far as it was read: TGTGCCAGCAGCGGTGGACAGGGGGACGAG.

This clone was observed many times. The DNA read from the CDR3 is TGCAGTGCTCCTGAAAACCAGGGGGCCCAAGGC. This codes for CSAPENQGAQG. The entire CDR3 is CSAPENQGAQGYTF. The gene calls are TRBV20-1 and TRBJ1-2, with 8 bases aligning to TRBD1. With the read ending 3 residues before the CDR3 end, the germline J gene is used to fill in that end. Looked up from germline, CDR1 is DFQATT and CDR2 is SNEGSKA (reference sequence). The CDR3 is made up of 14 amino acids.

This clone was detected only a few times. This may be a read error, as it is one base from a much larger clone. The read ends 3 residues shy of where the CDR3 ends; the end is completed using the germline J gene. The V gene is TRBV19, the J gene TRBJ2-2; TRBD1 agrees at 8 bases. Germline V gives CDR1 LNHDA, CDR2 SQIVND (reference sequence). This CDR3 has 12 residues. Incomplete CDR3 DNA: TGTGCCAGTGGGACAGGCGGGTGGAAG. Translated, it gives CASGTGGWK. The whole CDR3 protein reads CASGTGGWKLFF.

This clone was recorded a few times. The read is 3 residues too short to cover the CDR3 end, so that end is filled in from the germline J gene. The chain recombines TRBV20-1 with TRBJ2-7, with a possible D match to TRBD2 (6 bases). The CDR3 runs to 15 residues. CDR1 DFQATT and CDR2 SNEGSKA come from the germline V gene (reference sequence). V was pared by 2 bases and J by 1 base, with 15 bases between. This CDR3 reads CSARNLAYNSYEQYF. Incomplete CDR3 DNA: TGCAGTGCTAGAAACCTAGCGTATAATTCCTACGAG.

This clone was seen ten or more times. The read gets to within 3 residues of the CDR3 end, and the germline J gene fills in the rest. The chain carries TRBV20-1 and TRBJ1-2; weak D call: TRBD1 (6 bases). CDR1 is DFQATT, CDR2 SNEGSKA, per germline (reference sequence). This CDR3 has 12 residues. This CDR3 is CSASGQSYDYTF. The sequenced part of the CDR3 DNA is TGCAGTGCTTCCGGACAGTCCTACGAC.

Many counts were recorded for this clone. The CDR3 here is CASSPPRGGAINTQYF. The covered CDR3 bases are TGCGCCAGCAGCCCTCCGAGGGGGGGCGCCATCAATACG. This chain connects TRBV5-1 to TRBJ2-3, with a possible D match to TRBD2 (7 bases). The CDR3 end falls 3 residues outside the read, so it is completed with the germline J gene. The V gene lost 4 bases and the J gene lost 7 bases, with 22 bases spanning the gap. Germline V CDR1 and CDR2: SGHRS, YFSETQ. The CDR3 runs to 16 residues.